This is a list of T cell receptor beta chains from one sample in a study of identical twins. TCRdb passed the 5' RACE reads through MiXCR, listing each CDR3 protein once. The table shows fewer than 650,000 distinct CDR3 sequences, with nearly 10% occurring only once. The sample also formed part of further work on yellow fever vaccine responses in identical twins.

Input material: PBMCs. These receptors all come from a woman aged 18 to 35 in good health. Both conserved end residues are part of each CDR3. The order of the fields is clone size, J gene, D gene, V gene, CDR3 protein, CDR3 DNA. The D gene is left open where the match is weak. Part of the rows lack a size; the others show once, few, many or a class for expanded clones.

>.|TRBJ1-2|.|TRBV20-1
CSASSRQVYGYTF
TGCAGTGCTAGTTCAAGACAGGTCTATGGCTACACCTTC
>few|TRBJ2-5|.|TRBV20-1
CSARSVEGGQETQYF
TGCAGTGCTAGATCGGTTGAGGGAGGCCAAGAGACCCAGTACTTC
>many|TRBJ2-1|.|TRBV24-1
CATSDIRTAERGQFF
TGTGCCACCAGTGATATCCGGACAGCGGAGCGGGGGCAGTTCTTC
>.|TRBJ2-7|TRBD2|TRBV20-1
CSAGGWSGLRNEQYF
TGCAGTGCTGGGGGTTGGTCGGGACTACGCAACGAGCAGTACTTC
>few|TRBJ2-5|TRBD2|TRBV6-5
CASSYSTLGRDQETQYF
TGTGCCAGCAGTTACTCGACTCTGGGGAGGGACCAAGAGACCCAGTACTTC
>many|TRBJ2-7|TRBD2|TRBV20-1
CSATESSGRNEQYF
TGCAGTGCTACCGAGTCTAGCGGGAGAAACGAGCAGTACTTC
>few|TRBJ1-1|.|TRBV2
CASSEVEAFF
TGTGCCAGCAGTGAAGTTGAAGCTTTCTTT
>many|TRBJ2-5|TRBD1|TRBV6-1
CASRQGAVETQYF
TGTGCCAGCAGACAGGGGGCGGTGGAGACCCAGTACTTC
>many|TRBJ1-1|TRBD1|TRBV20-1
CSASGDRANTEAFF
TGCAGTGCTAGCGGGGACAGGGCTAACACTGAAGCTTTCTTT
>.|TRBJ2-5|.|TRBV5-6
CASSLGQGVQETQYF
TGTGCCAGCAGCTTGGGGCAGGGTGTCCAAGAGACCCAGTACTTC
>few|TRBJ1-6|TRBD1|TRBV5-1
CASSGTGDYNSPLHF
TGCGCCAGCAGCGGGACAGGGGACTATAATTCACCCCTCCACTTT
>few|TRBJ2-7|TRBD1|TRBV7-7
CASSLTDQGASAEQYF
TGTGCTAGCAGCTTAACCGATCAGGGGGCCTCGGCCGAGCAGTACTTC
>few|TRBJ2-7|.|TRBV29-1
CSVERTVSGLYEQYF
TGCAGCGTTGAAAGGACAGTCTCTGGTCTCTACGAGCAGTACTTC
>many|TRBJ1-4|.|TRBV28
CASSFVSGQGEKLFF
TGTGCCAGCAGTTTTGTTTCAGGGCAGGGTGAAAAACTGTTTTTT
>.|TRBJ2-7|.|TRBV12-3/TRBV12-4
CASSFWQGYEQYF
TGTGCCAGCAGTTTTTGGCAGGGGTACGAGCAGTACTTC
>few|TRBJ2-7|.|TRBV11-2
CASSFSIHLYEQYF
TGTGCCAGCAGCTTTAGCATTCACCTTTACGAGCAGTACTTC
>.|TRBJ2-1|.|TRBV10-3
CAISGEAYNEQFF
TGTGCCATCAGTGGCGAGGCTTACAATGAGCAGTTCTTC
>.|TRBJ2-7|.|TRBV20-1
CSARVHASYEQYF
TGCAGTGCTAGAGTACACGCTTCCTACGAGCAGTACTTC
>few|TRBJ2-2|.|TRBV12-5
CASGFWAGELFF
TGTGCTAGTGGTTTTTGGGCCGGGGAGCTGTTTTTT
>.|TRBJ2-7|TRBD2|TRBV12-3/TRBV12-4
CASSATAGGGDEQYF
TGTGCCAGCAGCGCAACCGCCGGCGGGGGGGACGAGCAGTACTTC
>.|TRBJ2-7|.|TRBV7-9
CASSPPSERDQYF
TGTGCCAGCAGCCCACCATCGGAGAGGGACCAGTACTTC
>few|TRBJ2-4|TRBD1|TRBV7-2
CASSTWRTGVKNIQYF
TGTGCCAGCAGCACCTGGAGGACAGGGGTCAAAAACATTCAGTACTTC
>few|TRBJ1-4|.|TRBV27
CASSFGQSSEKLFF
TGTGCCAGCAGTTTCGGACAGTCTTCTGAAAAACTGTTTTTT
>.|TRBJ1-1|TRBD1|TRBV7-9
CASSRDRGAAFF
TGTGCCAGCAGCCGAGACAGGGGGGCGGCGTTCTTT
>.|TRBJ2-7|.|TRBV3-1
CASSQESASHEQYF
TGTGCCAGCAGCCAAGAATCAGCGAGCCACGAGCAGTACTTC
>few|TRBJ2-7|.|TRBV7-9
CASKRAADSYEQYF
TGTGCCAGCAAGCGTGCGGCTGACTCCTACGAGCAGTACTTC
>many|TRBJ2-1|TRBD1|TRBV24-1
CATSDPGGAYNEQFF
TGTGCCACCAGTGATCCAGGGGGCGCCTACAATGAGCAGTTCTTC
>.|TRBJ2-5|.|TRBV5-8
CAISPGQRETQYF
TGTGCCATCAGCCCCGGACAGAGAGAGACCCAGTACTTC
>many|TRBJ2-7|.|TRBV6-1
CASATGIWYEQYF
TGTGCCAGTGCAACAGGGATTTGGTACGAGCAGTACTTC
>.|TRBJ2-1|.|TRBV6-8
CASTKGQSSYNEQFF
TGTGCCAGCACTAAAGGACAGAGCTCCTACAATGAGCAGTTCTTC
>few|TRBJ2-1|TRBD2|TRBV30
CAWSKAGGNEQFF
TGTGCCTGGAGTAAAGCGGGAGGAAATGAGCAGTTCTTC
>many|TRBJ2-7|TRBD2|TRBV28
CASKAGLAGTYEQYF
TGTGCCAGCAAGGCAGGACTAGCGGGAACCTACGAGCAGTACTTC
>many|TRBJ2-3|TRBD2|TRBV9
CASSVVGGGSRNTQYF
TGTGCCAGCAGCGTAGTGGGCGGGGGTTCGCGGAATACGCAGTATTTT
>many|TRBJ2-7|.|TRBV3-1
CASSPSDRPEQYF
TGTGCCAGCAGCCCCTCCGACAGGCCCGAGCAGTACTTC
>few|TRBJ1-1|.|TRBV6-1
CASRDRAHRRGKGEAFF
TGTGCCAGCAGGGACCGGGCCCACCGAAGGGGGAAGGGTGAAGCTTTCTTT
>.|TRBJ2-7|TRBD1|TRBV30
CAWTHRGRFYEQYF
TGTGCCTGGACCCACAGGGGGCGCTTTTACGAGCAGTACTTC
>many|TRBJ2-1|.|TRBV6-1
CASSRNLEGNEQFF
TGTGCCAGCAGTCGGAACCTGGAAGGGAATGAGCAGTTCTTC
>.|TRBJ2-7|.|TRBV29-1
CSVGRTNYEQYF
TGCAGCGTTGGACGGACGAACTACGAGCAGTACTTC
>.|TRBJ2-1|.|TRBV5-2
CASSPSGGARENYNEQFF
TGTGCCAGCAGCCCCTCCGGCGGGGCCAGGGAAAACTACAATGAGCAGTTCTTC
>.|TRBJ2-7|TRBD2|TRBV29-1
CSVGGGSSYEQYF
TGCAGCGTTGGTGGCGGGAGTTCCTACGAGCAGTACTTC
>many|TRBJ2-1|.|TRBV7-3
CASSTGVEQFF
TGTGCCAGCAGCACGGGAGTTGAGCAGTTCTTC
>.|TRBJ2-7|.|TRBV5-1
CASSLAGGGLTYEQYF
TGCGCCAGCAGCCTCGCAGGGGGGGGGCTGACCTACGAGCAGTACTTC
>many|TRBJ2-7|TRBD2|TRBV2
CASRESPNPGGREQYF
TGTGCCAGCAGGGAATCGCCCAATCCCGGGGGGAGGGAGCAGTACTTC
>.|TRBJ2-1|.|TRBV3-1
CASGGLDEQFF
TGTGCCAGCGGGGGTCTGGATGAGCAGTTCTTC
>.|TRBJ2-5|.|TRBV7-2
CASSLGPLETQYF
TGTGCCAGCAGCTTAGGACCGCTAGAGACCCAGTACTTC
>many|TRBJ2-7|.|TRBV29-1
CSVERGNAYEQYF
TGCAGCGTTGAACGGGGGAATGCCTACGAGCAGTACTTC
>many|TRBJ2-7|TRBD1|TRBV28
CASSLTGLYEQYF
TGTGCCAGCAGTTTGACAGGGCTCTACGAGCAGTACTTC
>.|TRBJ2-1|.|TRBV20-1
CSAPAVYNEQFF
TGCAGTGCTCCCGCCGTTTACAATGAGCAGTTCTTC